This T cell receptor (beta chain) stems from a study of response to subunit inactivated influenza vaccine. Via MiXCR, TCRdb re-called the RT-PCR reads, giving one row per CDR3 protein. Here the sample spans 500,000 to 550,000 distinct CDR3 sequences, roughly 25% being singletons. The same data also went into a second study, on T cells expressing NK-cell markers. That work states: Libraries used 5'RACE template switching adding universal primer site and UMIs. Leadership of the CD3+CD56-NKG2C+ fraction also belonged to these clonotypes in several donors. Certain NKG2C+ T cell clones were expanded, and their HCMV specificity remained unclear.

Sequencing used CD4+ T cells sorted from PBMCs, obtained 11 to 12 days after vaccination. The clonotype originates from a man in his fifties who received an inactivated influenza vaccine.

The CDR3 region is CSASAGTGEKLFF. As DNA, the CDR3 is TGCAGTGCTAGTGCGGGAACTGGTGAAAAACTGTTTTTT. The chain carries TRBV20-1 and TRBJ1-4; no clear D. Trimming cost V 3 bases and J 7 bases, with 12 bases left between them. This CDR3 has 13 amino acids. Germline CDR1 and CDR2: DFQATT and SNEGSKA (reference sequence).